This T cell receptor beta chain was found in a study of shared clonotypes between healthy human individuals. The overall study: Donors had three CD4 naive, three CD4 memory, two CD8 naive and one CD8 memory plate apiece.

Sequencing was performed with immunoSEQ multiplex PCR; in TCRdb, only in-frame clones are kept and a portion is missing. The repertoire includes about 680,000 clones, around 78% of them detected once, and around 2% sits in the top ten. The clonotype was recovered from a woman aged 25 to 39 in good health. Sequencing used memory CD4+ T cells sorted from blood. Subset: CD45RA-negative fraction.

The CDR3 DNA follows: TGTGCCAGCAGCTTTAACAGGGTTTATGAGCAGTTCTTC. This gives the protein CASSFNRVYEQFF. The chain combines TRBV7-8 with TRBJ2-1; tentatively, D is TRBD1 (6 bases). The CDR3 spans 13 residues. Germline V CDR1 and CDR2: SGHVS, FQNEAQ. The germline V and J ends were trimmed by 3 bases and 8 bases, with 11 bases remaining between them.